Below, 3 T cell receptor beta chains from the same sample are listed, as sequenced in a study of beta chain features in type 1 diabetes (dated by TCRdb to 2017 to 2018). The library was obtained by the immunoSEQ multiplex PCR assay. The entire isolated RNA was reverse transcribed using the High Capacity cDNA Reverse Transcription Kit, and thus expressed TCRB transcripts were sequenced. Here the immuneACCESS table is served through TCRdb, limited to in-frame sequences with V and J called. Missing clones are a known gap in these copies; in checked studies unresolved V genes cover under half, and the rest lacks a known reason. This sample lists about half a million clones; about an eighth were detected once. 0.046% of the sample is held by the ten biggest clonotypes. The sequenced sample was naive CD4+ T cells from blood. The sample's cell subset or site label, decoded: true naive CD4+ T cells. Receptors were obtained from a woman aged 18-30 years in good health.

This clone has at least ten counts. The rearrangement joins TRBV7-9 to TRBJ2-3; 9 bases fit TRBD2. V was clipped by 5 bases and J by 1 base; unmatched bases: 7. Germline values: CDR1 SEHNR, CDR2 FQNEAQ (reference sequence). The CDR3 totals 16 residues. The CDR3, as DNA: TGTGCCAGCAGCCCTCGTCCTAGCGGGGGCACAGATACGCAGTATTTT. It encodes CASSPRPSGGTDTQYF.

This clone has just a few counts. The rearrangement links TRBV5-4 to TRBJ2-5, with 7 bases fitting TRBD2. Germline assignment: CDR1 SGHNT and CDR2 YYREEE (reference sequence). This CDR3 has 14 residues. Trimming removed 4 bases from V and 4 bases from J; junction bases left unmatched: 7. The CDR3 coding sequence is TGTGCCAGCAGCCCGGCGGGGGTAGCAGAGACCCAGTACTTC. This translates into CASSPAGVAETQYF.

Of note for this clone: The sample contains more than one DNA sequence encoding this CDR3. In nucleotides, the CDR3 is TGTGCCAGCAGCTTAAGACTAGCGGGGGGCTACGAGCAGTACTTC. This translates into CASSLRLAGGYEQYF. The V call is TRBV7-2, the J call TRBJ2-7, with 13 bases matching TRBD2. CDR3 length: 15 amino acids. J was trimmed by 3 bases and V by 2 bases; bases with no gene match: 1. CDR1 is SGHTA, CDR2 FQGNSA, per germline.